A selection of T cell receptor beta chains follows, all from one sample in a study of early T cells in non-severe SARS-CoV-2 infection. TCRdb re-derived calls from the 5' RACE reads in MiXCR, one entry per CDR3 protein. The sample lists 60,000 to 65,000 distinct CDR3 sequences, roughly a tenth occurring once. Sequenced material: whole blood. The receptors originated from an adult who was a healthcare worker with PCR-confirmed SARS-CoV-2 infection or an uninfected control (not recorded which). Each CDR3 is given with its conserved first and last residue. A D gene is named only where the DNA matches it firmly. Only part of the rows carry a size: once, few, many, or a class if the clone is expanded.

d_call	j_call	clone_size	v_call	cdr3_nt	cdr3_aa
TRBD1	TRBJ2-5	few	TRBV29-1	TGCAGCGTCGTCAACAGGGGGCTGAAGACCCAGTACTTC	CSVVNRGLKTQYF
TRBD1	TRBJ2-3	NA	TRBV30	TGTGCCTGGAGTGTATCCCAGGGGGTTTCAGATACGCAGTATTTT	CAWSVSQGVSDTQYF
TRBD2	TRBJ2-3	few	TRBV5-4	TGTGCCAGCAGCACCGGGCGGGGGGGAAGCACAGATACGCAGTATTTT	CASSTGRGGSTDTQYF
TRBD1	TRBJ1-1	NA	TRBV5-8	TGTGCCAGCAGCTCAGACAGGGGTGGAAACACTGAAGCTTTCTTT	CASSSDRGGNTEAFF
NA	TRBJ2-5	NA	TRBV3-1	TGTGCCAGCAGCCAAGGATCAGCGGAGTACTTC	CASSQGSAEYF
TRBD1	TRBJ1-4	few	TRBV6-5	TGTGCCAGCATTAGAAACTACAGGGGTGTAGGGGAAAAACTGTTTTTT	CASIRNYRGVGEKLFF
NA	TRBJ1-3	few	TRBV20-1	TGCAGTGCTAGAGGGGGGGTTGGAAACACCATATATTTT	CSARGGVGNTIYF
TRBD1	TRBJ1-1	many	TRBV7-2	TGTGCCAGCAGCTTTCAGGGGGCGCTTACTGAAGCTTTCTTT	CASSFQGALTEAFF
NA	TRBJ2-5	NA	TRBV29-1	TGCAGCGTTGTCCCACAGGGGAGGAACCAAGAGACCCAGTACTTC	CSVVPQGRNQETQYF
TRBD2	TRBJ2-1	many	TRBV5-5	TGTGCCAGCAGCTCCGCCGGGACTAGCTCCTACAATGAGCAGTTCTTC	CASSSAGTSSYNEQFF
NA	TRBJ1-2	many	TRBV20-1	TGCAGTGCTAGAGATAAGAGGAACTATGGCTACACCTTC	CSARDKRNYGYTF
TRBD1	TRBJ1-1	NA	TRBV9	TGTGCCAGCAGCGTAGGCGGCAGGGGGCGGGAAACTGAAGCTTTCTTT	CASSVGGRGRETEAFF
NA	TRBJ2-2	NA	TRBV6-2/TRBV6-3	TGTGCCACCTCCGGGGGCCCCACCGGGGAGCTGTTTTTT	CATSGGPTGELFF
NA	TRBJ2-6	few	TRBV15	TGTGCCACCAGCACAACAAGCTCTGGGGCCAACGTCCTGACTTTC	CATSTTSSGANVLTF
NA	TRBJ2-3	NA	TRBV11-2	TGTGCCAGCAGCTTAGGGACTACGCAGTATTTT	CASSLGTTQYF
NA	TRBJ1-6	many	TRBV20-1	TGCAGTGCTAGAGGAGGGGGGGCCCCCTATAATTCACCCCTCCACTTT	CSARGGGAPYNSPLHF
NA	TRBJ2-5	many	TRBV7-8	TGTGCCAGCAGCTACCTCGGGTCCGGCCAAGAGACCCAGTACTTC	CASSYLGSGQETQYF
NA	TRBJ1-6	few	TRBV3-1	TGTGCCAGCAGTCCCTCCTGTTGGGGCAATTCACCCCTCCACTTT	CASSPSCWGNSPLHF
NA	TRBJ1-1	few	TRBV29-1	TGCAGCGTGGGTAGGAGACAGATAAACACTGAAGCTTTCTTT	CSVGRRQINTEAFF
TRBD1	TRBJ1-4	NA	TRBV20-1	TGCAGTGCTAGAGACCCAGGGACCGGGACAGGTCGAGTTGTCGGGGAAAAACTGTTTTTT	CSARDPGTGTGRVVGEKLFF
NA	TRBJ1-2	NA	TRBV20-1	TGCAGTGCCTTAGTGGCTGGGGGAGGGTATGGCTACACCTTC	CSALVAGGGYGYTF
NA	TRBJ2-4	few	TRBV20-1	TGCAGTGCTAGAGATGAAGAGGGGTTAGCCAAAAACATTCAGTACTTC	CSARDEEGLAKNIQYF
NA	TRBJ1-1	many	TRBV12-5	TGTGCTAGTGAAAAGAACACTGAAGCTTTCTTT	CASEKNTEAFF
TRBD2	TRBJ2-3	few	TRBV6-6	TGTGCCAGCAGCCCCGGGACTAGCTGGCGGACAGATACGCAGTATTTT	CASSPGTSWRTDTQYF
NA	TRBJ1-5	NA	TRBV19	TGTGCCAGTACTAGGGGGGGGTTCGACAATCAGCCCCAGCATTTT	CASTRGGFDNQPQHF
TRBD2	TRBJ2-3	few	TRBV19	TGTGCCAGTAGGTCCGGGGGGGTAGGCACAGATACGCAGTATTTT	CASRSGGVGTDTQYF
TRBD2	TRBJ2-3	many	TRBV2	TGTGCCGGGGGGAGGGGCACAGATACGCAGTATTTT	CAGGRGTDTQYF
NA	TRBJ1-4	few	TRBV12-3/TRBV12-4	TGTGCCAGCAGTTCCCAGAGGGGCACTGAAAAACTGTTTTTT	CASSSQRGTEKLFF
NA	TRBJ1-4	many	TRBV20-1	TGCAGTGCTAGAGAGGGGGCGGCTAATGAAAAACTGTTTTTT	CSAREGAANEKLFF
NA	TRBJ2-6	many	TRBV13	TGTGCCAGCAGCTTTAACAGGGAAATAGCTGGGGCCAACGTCCTGACTTTC	CASSFNREIAGANVLTF
NA	TRBJ1-5	few	TRBV6-2/TRBV6-3	TGTGCCAGCAGTTATTTGAGGGATCAGCCCCAGCATTTT	CASSYLRDQPQHF
TRBD2	TRBJ2-1	few	TRBV18	TGTGCCAGCTCACCACTAGCGGGGACTCTCAATGAGCAGTTCTTC	CASSPLAGTLNEQFF
TRBD2	TRBJ2-1	NA	TRBV7-3	TGTGCCAGCAGCTTATCCCCGGGACTAGCGGGGGGTGACTACAATGAGCAGTTCTTC	CASSLSPGLAGGDYNEQFF
NA	TRBJ1-1	few	TRBV24-1	TGTGCCACCAGTGACGGGAACACTGAAGCTTTCTTT	CATSDGNTEAFF
TRBD1	TRBJ1-1	few	TRBV6-6	TGTGCCAGCGGGACAGGGGGCCCCCGGCCAGCTTTCTTT	CASGTGGPRPAFF
NA	TRBJ2-3	few	TRBV9	TGTGCCAGCAGCGTAGAGCGGCAGGGAATACCAGATACGCAGTATTTT	CASSVERQGIPDTQYF
NA	TRBJ1-3	NA	TRBV19	TGTGCCAGTAGTATGGACAACTCTGGAAACACCATATATTTT	CASSMDNSGNTIYF
NA	TRBJ2-3	many	TRBV12-5	TGTGCTAGTGGTTTAAGGCGGGGGCCCCGCACAGATACGCAGTATTTT	CASGLRRGPRTDTQYF
TRBD1	TRBJ1-1	many	TRBV10-3	TGTGCCATCAGTGAGGGCTCAGGGGGCAGGAGCACTGAAGCTTTCTTT	CAISEGSGGRSTEAFF
TRBD1	TRBJ1-4	few	TRBV2	TGTGCCAGCGGCGACAGGGGAGCTAATGAAAAACTGTTTTTT	CASGDRGANEKLFF
NA	TRBJ2-1	NA	TRBV5-1	TGCGCCAGCAGTCTAGCATACAATGAGCAGTTCTTC	CASSLAYNEQFF
NA	TRBJ1-1	NA	TRBV6-6	TGTGCCAGCAGTTCCACCGGGACACGTAACCGACACGAAGCTTTCTTT	CASSSTGTRNRHEAFF
NA	TRBJ1-2	few	TRBV5-6	TGTGCCAGCAGCTTGGGGACAGACTCCTTCCTTGGCTACACCTTC	CASSLGTDSFLGYTF
TRBD1	TRBJ2-2	few	TRBV5-4	TGTGCCAGCAGCAAAGGGACAGGGGACACCGGGGAGCTGTTTTTT	CASSKGTGDTGELFF
TRBD1	TRBJ2-1	many	TRBV20-1	TGCAGTGCTATCAGGGGGAATGAGCAGTTCTTC	CSAIRGNEQFF
NA	TRBJ2-5	many	TRBV30	TGTGCCTGGAGTCCCCGGGGGAACCTCCGGTTACAAGAGACCCAGTACTTC	CAWSPRGNLRLQETQYF
NA	TRBJ2-3	NA	TRBV7-9	TGTGCCAGCAGCAGGCGCCCCACAGATACGCAGTATTTT	CASSRRPTDTQYF
NA	TRBJ1-2	few	TRBV29-1	TGCAGCGTTGAACTAGCTAACTATGGCTACACCTTC	CSVELANYGYTF
NA	TRBJ2-5	NA	TRBV6-1	TGTGCCAGCAGTGTCAGTTGGCAGGCGGAGACCCAGTACTTC	CASSVSWQAETQYF
TRBD2	TRBJ2-1	NA	TRBV5-1	TGCGCCAGCAGCTTGACTAGCGGGGGGGCTGGTGAGCAGTTCTTC	CASSLTSGGAGEQFF
NA	TRBJ1-2	many	TRBV20-1	TGCAGTGCTCAAGACACGTATGGCTACACCTTC	CSAQDTYGYTF
TRBD2	TRBJ2-3	few	TRBV12-3/TRBV12-4	TGTGCCAGCAGTCCGCCCGGGACTAGCGGGGGGGGGCTCACAGATACGCAGTATTTT	CASSPPGTSGGGLTDTQYF
NA	TRBJ1-2	few	TRBV6-1	TGTGCCAGCCCGGACAGAACGTATGGCTACACCTTC	CASPDRTYGYTF
TRBD2	TRBJ2-1	few	TRBV12-3/TRBV12-4	TGTGCCAGCAGACCTCCGGGACTAGGCCTAAAGTACAATGAGCAGTTCTTC	CASRPPGLGLKYNEQFF
NA	TRBJ1-4	NA	TRBV5-4	TGTGCCAGCAGCCTTACAGGGAAAGCTAATGAAAAACTGTTTTTT	CASSLTGKANEKLFF
NA	TRBJ2-3	NA	TRBV18	TGTGCCAGCTCACCCCTATCGGGCAGTAGCACAGATACGCAGTATTTT	CASSPLSGSSTDTQYF
NA	TRBJ1-4	NA	TRBV4-2	TGTGCCAGCAGCCAAGAAGGGGCAGGAGAAAATGAAAAACTGTTTTTT	CASSQEGAGENEKLFF
NA	TRBJ1-6	NA	TRBV18	TGTGCCAGCTCACCGAGGACAGCCTATAATTCACCCCTCCACTTT	CASSPRTAYNSPLHF
TRBD2	TRBJ2-3	many	TRBV10-3	TGTGCCATCAGCGAACCTCTAGCGGGGGCGGCAGATACGCAGTATTTT	CAISEPLAGAADTQYF